The 10 T cell receptor beta chains below come from one sample, sequenced in a study of a mutant IDH1 vaccine in newly diagnosed glioma. These receptors' antigens are unknown. Data came from immunoSEQ multiplex PCR; TCRdb stores just in-frame clones and leaves some out. This sample has some 27,000 clones, with about four fifths found just once. The sample's time point: week 23, last vaccination. All doses held 300 ug of mutant IDH1 20-mer peptide, with topical imiquimod. The sequencing used PBMCs, collected from a glioma patient whose treatment included an IDH1 peptide vaccine. These receptors came from a woman aged 30 to 39 with glioma.

The chain joins TRBV9 to TRBJ2-1; 9 nucleotides align to TRBD2. Germline assignment: CDR1 SGDLS and CDR2 YYNGEE. V was pared by 4 bases and J by 3 bases, with 5 bases of the junction left unmatched. The length of the CDR3 is 15 residues. The CDR3 is CASSPRLADYNEQFF. CDR3 nucleotide sequence: TGTGCCAGCAGCCCCCGACTAGCGGACTACAATGAGCAGTTCTTC.

The gene calls are TRBV29-1 and TRBJ2-5; 10 bases are a match to TRBD2. After removal of 3 bases from V and 4 bases from J, the junction contained 8 bases not matched to a gene. The germline V gene encodes CDR1 SQVTM and CDR2 ANQGSEA. CDR3 length equals 15 residues. CDR3 sequence: CSVDLSGGHGETQYF. The CDR3 DNA is TGCAGCGTTGATCTTAGCGGGGGGCACGGAGAGACCCAGTACTTC.

The V and J genes are TRBV5-1 and TRBJ2-5; D is unclear. With 1 base removed from V and 5 bases from J, the gap between germline ends came to 15 bases. CDR3 size: 15 residues. The V gene's germline CDR1 is SGHRS and CDR2 YFSETQ. For the CDR3, the DNA is TGCGCCAGCAGCTTGTCGGACGGGTCTGTCGAGACCCAGTACTTC. Encoded protein: CASSLSDGSVETQYF.

V usage is TRBV7-8 and J usage is TRBJ2-3, with 10 bases fitting TRBD2. V was pared by 4 bases and J by 5 bases, with 9 bases of the junction left unmatched. The CDR3 runs 16 residues. Per the germline V gene, CDR1 is SGHVS and CDR2 is FQNEAQ. CDR3 DNA: TGTGCCAGCAGCTCGGCTAGCGGGGGAGTTGAAGATACGCAGTATTTT. The encoded protein is CASSSASGGVEDTQYF. Complete variable domain (other parts from reference TRBV7-8 and TRBJ2-3): GAGVSQSPRYKVAKRGQDVALRCDPISGHVSLFWYQQALGQGPEFLTYFQNEAQLDKSGLPSDRFFAERPEGSVSTLKIQRTQQEDSAVYLCASSSASGGVEDTQYFGPGTRLTVL.

This clone was observed a few times. This sequence joins TRBV30 and TRBJ1-1; D unresolved. CDR3 length: 13 amino acids. V was shortened by 2 bases and J by 3 bases, with 10 bases between the two germline ends. Germline V gene sequence: CDR1 GTSNPN, CDR2 SVGIG (reference sequence). The CDR3 loop is CAWSLSRYTEAFF. CDR3 DNA sequence: TGTGCCTGGAGTCTCTCGCGGTACACTGAAGCTTTCTTT.

V gene TRBV2 combines with J gene TRBJ1-5; a possible D gene is TRBD1 (5 bases). Germline CDR1 SNHLY, CDR2 FYNNEI. CDR3 size: 14 residues. V was shortened by 5 bases and J by 4 bases, with 12 bases between the two germline ends. This CDR3 reads CASSYLEGNQPQHF. The CDR3 DNA sequence: TGTGCCAGCAGTTACCTGGAGGGGAATCAGCCCCAGCATTTT.

The J gene is TRBJ2-5, the V gene TRBV19; D may be TRBD1 (7 bases). The V end was cut by 10 bases, the J end by 5 bases, with 17 bases between. CDR3 length equals 13 residues. CDR1 and CDR2 from the germline V gene are LNHDA and SQIVND (reference sequence). Here the CDR3 DNA reads TGTGCCACCTTGGGGGGCAGGGGGGAGACCCAGTACTTC. Translation gives CATLGGRGETQYF.

V gene TRBV6-5 combines with J gene TRBJ1-2; D call uncertain. The germline V and J ends were trimmed by 2 bases and 5 bases, with 15 bases remaining between them. CDR1 and CDR2 from the germline V gene are MNHEY and SVGAGI. The CDR3 is made up of 15 amino acids. Written as DNA, the CDR3 is TGTGCCAGCAGTTACGACGGTGCTACTGTGTATGGCTACACCTTC. It specifies CASSYDGATVYGYTF.

The J gene is TRBJ1-4, the V gene TRBV4-2; D perhaps matches TRBD1 (5 bases). Trimming pared 6 bases from V and 6 bases from J, leaving 14 bases between. Germline V lookup: CDR1 LGHNA, CDR2 YNFKEQ. The CDR3 is 14 amino acids. DNA for the CDR3: TGTGCCAGCAGAAGGAGTGACAGAGATGAAAAACTGTTTTTT. Encoded protein: CASRRSDRDEKLFF.

The genes are TRBV27 and TRBJ1-5; no firm D call. Trimming left V 3 bases short and J 6 bases short, with 9 bases between. The CDR3 covers 13 residues. Germline lookup yields CDR1 MNHEY and CDR2 SMNVEV (reference sequence). This CDR3 is CASSLGISQPQHF. The CDR3 DNA reads TGTGCCAGCAGTTTGGGGATCAGTCAGCCCCAGCATTTT.